Reported below is one T cell receptor (beta chain). What it binds is not known. Trimming took 5 bases from V and 2 from J, leaving 24 bases between them. CDR3 length: 18 residues. CDR1 SGHVS and CDR2 FQNEAQ come from the germline V gene. The data were taken from a study of early T cells in non-severe SARS-CoV-2 infection. Looking at the study overall: Sequenced bulk RNA came from whole blood that was unsorted, and chains were unpaired.

The TCR library protocol was used to attach unique molecular identifiers. These identifiers were attached to individual cDNA molecules. TCRdb reanalysed the 5' RACE reads using MiXCR and keeps one entry per CDR3 protein. Here the sample spans some 80,000 distinct CDR3 sequences, 5% being singletons. Study findings and constraints: Anti-spike CD8 responses were favored by VDJdb matching, which missed private and CD4 specificities.

This receptor was taken from an adult who was a healthcare worker with PCR-confirmed SARS-CoV-2 infection or an uninfected control (not recorded which). The specimen was whole blood, collected at baseline. The chain is built from TRBV7-8 and TRBJ1-1; D unclear. Here the CDR3 DNA reads TGTGCCAGCAGCCCCAGAAGGCCCCCCGTTAGGGAAAACACTGAAGCTTTCTTT. It is translated as CASSPRRPPVRENTEAFF.